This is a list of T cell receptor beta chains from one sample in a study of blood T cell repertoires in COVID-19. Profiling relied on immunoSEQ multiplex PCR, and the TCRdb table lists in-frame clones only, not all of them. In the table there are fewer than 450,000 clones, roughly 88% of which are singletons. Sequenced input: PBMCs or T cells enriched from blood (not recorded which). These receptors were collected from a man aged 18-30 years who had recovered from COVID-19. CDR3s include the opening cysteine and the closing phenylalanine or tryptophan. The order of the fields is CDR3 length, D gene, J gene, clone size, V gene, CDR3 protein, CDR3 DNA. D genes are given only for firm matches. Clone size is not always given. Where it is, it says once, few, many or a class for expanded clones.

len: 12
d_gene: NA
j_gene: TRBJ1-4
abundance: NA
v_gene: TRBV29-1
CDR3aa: CSVVGGNEKLFF
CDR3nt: TGCAGCGTTGTAGGAGGAAATGAAAAACTGTTTTTT

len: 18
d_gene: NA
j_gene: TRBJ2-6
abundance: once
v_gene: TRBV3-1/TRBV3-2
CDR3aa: CASSLTGTRLSGANVLTF
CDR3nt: TGTGCCAGCAGCCTAACCGGGACTCGCTTATCCGGGGCCAACGTCCTGACTTTC

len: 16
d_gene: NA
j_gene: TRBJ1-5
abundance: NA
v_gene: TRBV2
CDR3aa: CASSEISRYSNQPQHF
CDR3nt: TGTGCCAGCAGTGAAATATCCAGATATAGCAATCAGCCCCAGCATTTT

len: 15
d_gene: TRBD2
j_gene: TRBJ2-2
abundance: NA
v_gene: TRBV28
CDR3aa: CASSLVGGKAGELFF
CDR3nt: TGTGCCAGCAGTTTGGTCGGGGGGAAGGCCGGGGAGCTGTTTTTT

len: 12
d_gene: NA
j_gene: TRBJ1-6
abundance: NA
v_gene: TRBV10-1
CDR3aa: CASSAGDSPLHF
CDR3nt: TGCGCCAGCAGTGCAGGGGATTCACCCCTCCACTTT

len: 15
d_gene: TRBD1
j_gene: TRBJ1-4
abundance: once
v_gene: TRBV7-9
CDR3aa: CASSPPGQGGEKLFF
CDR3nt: TGTGCCAGCAGCCCTCCGGGACAGGGGGGGGAAAAACTGTTTTTT

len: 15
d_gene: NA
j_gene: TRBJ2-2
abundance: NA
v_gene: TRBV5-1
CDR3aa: CASSLAAASDGELFF
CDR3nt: TGCGCCAGCAGCTTGGCGGCAGCCAGCGACGGGGAGCTGTTTTTT

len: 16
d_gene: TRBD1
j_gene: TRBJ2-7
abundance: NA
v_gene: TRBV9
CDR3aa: CASHGTGTSKTYEQYF
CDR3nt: TGTGCCAGCCACGGGACAGGGACCTCTAAGACCTACGAGCAGTACTTC

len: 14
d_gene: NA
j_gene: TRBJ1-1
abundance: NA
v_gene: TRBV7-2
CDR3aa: CASSLSGLGTEAFF
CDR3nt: TGTGCCAGCAGCTTATCAGGGCTCGGCACTGAAGCTTTCTTT

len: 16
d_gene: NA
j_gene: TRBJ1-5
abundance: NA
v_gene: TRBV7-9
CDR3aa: CASSSDAAPRDQPQHF
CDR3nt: TGTGCCAGCAGCTCGGACGCGGCGCCGAGGGATCAGCCCCAGCATTTT

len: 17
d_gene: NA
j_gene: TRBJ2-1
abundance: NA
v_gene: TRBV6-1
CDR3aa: CASSENVGTLAYNEQFF
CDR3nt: TGTGCCAGCAGTGAAAATGTAGGGACACTAGCCTACAATGAGCAGTTCTTC

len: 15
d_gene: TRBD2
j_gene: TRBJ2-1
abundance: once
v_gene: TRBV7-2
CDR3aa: CASSDSSGPMKEQFF
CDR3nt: TGTGCCAGCAGCGACTCTAGCGGGCCAATGAAGGAGCAGTTCTTC

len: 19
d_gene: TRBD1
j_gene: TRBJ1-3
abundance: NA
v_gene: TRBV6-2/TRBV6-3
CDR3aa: CASSYIPGQGRADGNTIYF
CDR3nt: TGTGCCAGCAGTTACATTCCGGGACAGGGTAGGGCCGATGGAAACACCATATATTTT

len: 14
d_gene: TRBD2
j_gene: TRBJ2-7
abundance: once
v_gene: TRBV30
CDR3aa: CAWSVGGRVYEQYF
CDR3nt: TGTGCCTGGAGTGTAGGCGGGAGGGTGTACGAGCAGTACTTC

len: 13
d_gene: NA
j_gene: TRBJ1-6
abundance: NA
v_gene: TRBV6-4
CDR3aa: CASGREENSPLHF
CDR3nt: TGTGCCAGCGGTCGGGAGGAGAATTCACCCCTCCACTTT

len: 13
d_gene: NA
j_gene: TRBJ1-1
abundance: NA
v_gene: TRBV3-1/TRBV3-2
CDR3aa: CASSQALNTEAFF
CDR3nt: TGTGCCAGCAGCCAAGCCCTCAACACTGAAGCTTTCTTT

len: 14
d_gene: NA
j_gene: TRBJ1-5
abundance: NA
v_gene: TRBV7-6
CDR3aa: CASSPGLSNQPQHF
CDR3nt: TGTGCCAGCAGCCCGGGACTGAGCAATCAGCCCCAGCATTTT

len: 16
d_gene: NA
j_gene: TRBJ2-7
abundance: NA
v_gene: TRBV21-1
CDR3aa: CASSSPPGQGSYEQYF
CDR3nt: TGTGCCAGCAGCTCACCGCCGGGACAGGGCTCCTACGAGCAGTACTTC

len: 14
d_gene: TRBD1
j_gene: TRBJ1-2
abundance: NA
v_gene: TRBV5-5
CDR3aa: CASSFDGTGYGYTF
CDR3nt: TGTGCCAGCAGCTTCGACGGGACAGGCTATGGCTACACCTTC

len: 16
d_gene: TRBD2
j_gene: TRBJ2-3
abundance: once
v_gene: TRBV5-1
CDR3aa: CASSPRTSGRTDTQYF
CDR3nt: TGCGCCAGCAGCCCCCGGACTAGCGGGAGAACAGATACGCAGTATTTT

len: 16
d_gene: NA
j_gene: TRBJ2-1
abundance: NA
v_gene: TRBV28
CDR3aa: CASSPVFLASYNEQFF
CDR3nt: TGTGCCAGCAGTCCCGTCTTCCTAGCGAGCTACAATGAGCAGTTCTTC

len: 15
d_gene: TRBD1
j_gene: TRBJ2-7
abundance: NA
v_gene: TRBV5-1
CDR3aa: CASSSNGQGAGEQYF
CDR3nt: TGCGCCAGCAGCTCCAACGGACAGGGGGCGGGGGAGCAGTACTTC

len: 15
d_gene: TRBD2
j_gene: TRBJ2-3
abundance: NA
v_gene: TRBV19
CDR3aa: CASSASGEIRDTQYF
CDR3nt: TGTGCCAGTAGTGCAAGCGGGGAGATCAGAGATACGCAGTATTTT

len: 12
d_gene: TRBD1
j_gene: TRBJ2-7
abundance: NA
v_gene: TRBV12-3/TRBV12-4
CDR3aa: CASSLHRGEQYF
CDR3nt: TGTGCCAGCAGTTTACACAGGGGAGAGCAGTACTTC

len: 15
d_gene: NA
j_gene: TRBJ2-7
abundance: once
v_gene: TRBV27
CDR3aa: CASSSGGGLGYEQYF
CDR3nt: TGTGCCAGCAGTTCCGGGGGAGGCTTAGGGTACGAGCAGTACTTC

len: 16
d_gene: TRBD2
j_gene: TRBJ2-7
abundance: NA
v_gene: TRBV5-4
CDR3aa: CASSRLPGGFSYEQYF
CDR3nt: TGTGCCAGCAGCAGACTGCCGGGGGGTTTCTCCTACGAGCAGTACTTC

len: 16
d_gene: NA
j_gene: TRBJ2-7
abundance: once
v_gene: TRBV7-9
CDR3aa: CASSLHQGTKSYEQYF
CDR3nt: TGTGCCAGCAGCTTACATCAGGGGACGAAATCCTACGAGCAGTACTTC

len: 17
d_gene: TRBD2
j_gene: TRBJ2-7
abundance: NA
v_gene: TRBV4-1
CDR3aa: CASSQAPTTSGSSEQYF
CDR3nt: TGCGCCAGCAGCCAAGCTCCCACGACTAGCGGGAGCTCCGAGCAGTACTTC

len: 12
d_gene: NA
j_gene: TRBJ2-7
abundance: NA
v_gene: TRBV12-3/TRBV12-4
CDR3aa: CASSLAEVEQYF
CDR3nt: TGTGCCAGCAGTTTAGCCGAGGTCGAGCAGTACTTC

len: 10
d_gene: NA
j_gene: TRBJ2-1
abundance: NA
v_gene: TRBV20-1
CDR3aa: CSARLIEQFF
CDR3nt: TGCAGTGCTAGATTAATTGAGCAGTTCTTC

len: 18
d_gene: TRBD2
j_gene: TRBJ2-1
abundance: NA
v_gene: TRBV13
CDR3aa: CATSARGLGLAGDNEQFF
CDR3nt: TGTGCCACATCAGCCAGGGGCTTAGGACTAGCGGGAGACAATGAGCAGTTCTTC

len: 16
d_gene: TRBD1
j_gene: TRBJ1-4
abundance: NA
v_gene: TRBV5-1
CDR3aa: CASSLALGTGAEKLFF
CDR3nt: TGCGCCAGCAGCTTGGCCCTCGGGACAGGGGCAGAAAAACTGTTTTTT

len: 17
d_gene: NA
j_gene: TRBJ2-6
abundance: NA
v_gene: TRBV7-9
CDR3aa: CASSSSYRVAGANVLTF
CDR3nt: TGTGCCAGCAGCTCATCCTATCGGGTAGCTGGGGCCAACGTCCTGACTTTC

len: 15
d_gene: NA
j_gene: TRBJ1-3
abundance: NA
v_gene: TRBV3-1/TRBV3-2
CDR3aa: CASSQAAVSGNTIYF
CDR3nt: TGTGCCAGCAGCCAAGCGGCGGTCTCTGGAAACACCATATATTTT

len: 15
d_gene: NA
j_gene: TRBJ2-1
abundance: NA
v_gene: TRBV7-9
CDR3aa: CASSLVTGERNEQFF
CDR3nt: TGTGCCAGCAGCTTAGTAACGGGAGAAAGGAATGAGCAGTTCTTC

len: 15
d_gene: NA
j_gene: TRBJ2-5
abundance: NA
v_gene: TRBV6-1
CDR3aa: CASSEARQGKETQYF
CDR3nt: TGTGCCAGCAGTGAAGCGCGGCAGGGCAAAGAGACCCAGTACTTC

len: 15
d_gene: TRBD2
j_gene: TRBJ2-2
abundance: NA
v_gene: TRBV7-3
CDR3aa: CASSLGLAGTGELFF
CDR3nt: TGTGCCAGCAGCTTAGGTCTAGCGGGGACCGGGGAGCTGTTTTTT

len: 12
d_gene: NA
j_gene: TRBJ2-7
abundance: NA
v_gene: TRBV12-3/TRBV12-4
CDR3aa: CASSTGTYEQYF
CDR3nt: TGTGCCAGCTCCACGGGGACCTACGAGCAGTACTTC

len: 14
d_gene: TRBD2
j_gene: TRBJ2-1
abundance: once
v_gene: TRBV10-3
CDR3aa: CAISDGGGIAEQFF
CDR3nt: TGTGCCATCAGTGACGGCGGGGGGATAGCTGAGCAGTTCTTC

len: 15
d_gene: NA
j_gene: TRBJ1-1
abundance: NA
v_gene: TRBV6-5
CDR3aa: CASNSGGRRNTEAFF
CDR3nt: TGTGCCAGCAACTCGGGGGGCAGAAGAAACACTGAAGCTTTCTTT

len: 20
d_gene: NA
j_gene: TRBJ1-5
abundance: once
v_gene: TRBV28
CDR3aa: CASSLFPGGAWRDGNQPQHF
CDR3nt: TGTGCCAGCAGTTTATTTCCGGGAGGGGCGTGGAGGGATGGGAATCAGCCCCAGCATTTT

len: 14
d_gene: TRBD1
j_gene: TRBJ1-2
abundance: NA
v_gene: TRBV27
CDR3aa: CASSSRDSVYGYTF
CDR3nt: TGTGCCAGCAGTTCACGGGACAGCGTCTATGGCTACACCTTC

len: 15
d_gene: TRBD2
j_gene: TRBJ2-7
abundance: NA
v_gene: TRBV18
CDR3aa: CASSPRAGGPYEQYF
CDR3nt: TGTGCCAGCTCACCCAGAGCGGGAGGGCCCTACGAGCAGTACTTC

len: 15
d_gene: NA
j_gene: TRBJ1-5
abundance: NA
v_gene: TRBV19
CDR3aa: CASMRYEYSNQPQHF
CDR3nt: TGTGCCAGTATGAGATACGAATATAGCAATCAGCCCCAGCATTTT

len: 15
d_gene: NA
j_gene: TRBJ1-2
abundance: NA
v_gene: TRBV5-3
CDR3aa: CARSPLESLPFGYTF
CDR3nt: TGTGCCAGAAGCCCCTTAGAGTCTTTGCCTTTTGGCTACACCTTC